This TCR beta chain comes out of a study of blood T cells in healthy people across ages. A J-beta primer mix and a sample-barcoded 5' primer were used in a second PCR of roughly 7 to 12 cycles. MiXCR, applied by TCRdb to the 5' RACE reads, yields one record per CDR3 protein. The sample holds just under 750,000 distinct CDR3 sequences; about 24% are singletons and the top ten take around a fifth. The CDR3 covers 15 residues. V lost 5 bases to trimming and J lost 8 bases; unmatched junction nucleotides: 13. The germline gives CDR1 SGHTA, CDR2 FQGTGA. This clonotype was picked up a small number of times.

Sequences were obtained from blood. The receptor's source is an older man in good health. This chain uses TRBV7-3 with TRBJ2-3; 7 nucleotides line up with TRBD1. The CDR3 protein is CASSLLTGNGGTQYF. DNA of the CDR3: TGTGCCAGCAGCCTATTGACAGGGAACGGCGGTACGCAGTATTTT.